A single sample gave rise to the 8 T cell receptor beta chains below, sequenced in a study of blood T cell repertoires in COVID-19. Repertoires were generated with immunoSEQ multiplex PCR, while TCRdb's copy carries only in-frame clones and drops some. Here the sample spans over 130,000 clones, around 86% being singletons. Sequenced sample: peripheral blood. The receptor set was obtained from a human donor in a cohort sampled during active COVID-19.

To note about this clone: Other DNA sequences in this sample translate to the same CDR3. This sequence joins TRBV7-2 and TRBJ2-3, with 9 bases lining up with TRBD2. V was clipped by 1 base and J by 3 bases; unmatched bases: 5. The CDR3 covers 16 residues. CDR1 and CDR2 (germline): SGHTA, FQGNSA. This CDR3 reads CASSLGGLAGTDTQYF. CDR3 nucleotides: TGTGCCAGCAGCTTAGGTGGGCTAGCGGGGACAGATACGCAGTATTTT.

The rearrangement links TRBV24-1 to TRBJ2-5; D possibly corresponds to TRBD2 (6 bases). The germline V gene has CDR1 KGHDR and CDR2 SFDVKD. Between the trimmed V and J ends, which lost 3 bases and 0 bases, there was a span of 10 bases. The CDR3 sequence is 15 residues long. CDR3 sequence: CATSDPRDYQETQYF. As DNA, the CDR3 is TGTGCCACCAGTGATCCACGGGACTACCAAGAGACCCAGTACTTC.

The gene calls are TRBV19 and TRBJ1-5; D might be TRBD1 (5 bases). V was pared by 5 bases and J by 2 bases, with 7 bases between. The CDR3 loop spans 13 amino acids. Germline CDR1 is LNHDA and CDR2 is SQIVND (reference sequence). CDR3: CASSVTGNQPQHF. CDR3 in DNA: TGTGCCAGTAGTGTGACAGGCAATCAGCCCCAGCATTTT.

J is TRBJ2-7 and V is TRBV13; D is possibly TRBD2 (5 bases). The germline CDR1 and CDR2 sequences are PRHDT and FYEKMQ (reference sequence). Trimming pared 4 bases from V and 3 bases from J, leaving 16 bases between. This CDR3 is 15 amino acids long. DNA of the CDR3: TGTGCCAGCAGCTCCCGCCCGGGAAGGGACTACGAGCAGTACTTC. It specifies CASSSRPGRDYEQYF.

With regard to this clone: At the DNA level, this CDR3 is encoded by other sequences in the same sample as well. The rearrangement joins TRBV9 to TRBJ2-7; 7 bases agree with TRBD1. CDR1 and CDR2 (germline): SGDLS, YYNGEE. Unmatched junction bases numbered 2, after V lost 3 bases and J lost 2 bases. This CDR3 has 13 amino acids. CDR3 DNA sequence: TGTGCCAGCAGCGGACAGGGAGCCTACGAGCAGTACTTC. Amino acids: CASSGQGAYEQYF.

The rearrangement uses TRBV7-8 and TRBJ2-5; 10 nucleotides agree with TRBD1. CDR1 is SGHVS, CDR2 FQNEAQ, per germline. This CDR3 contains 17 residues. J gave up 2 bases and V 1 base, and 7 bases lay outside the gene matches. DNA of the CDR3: TGTGCCAGCAGCTTAGACCCTGACAGGGGGCCTCAAGAGACCCAGTACTTC. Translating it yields CASSLDPDRGPQETQYF.

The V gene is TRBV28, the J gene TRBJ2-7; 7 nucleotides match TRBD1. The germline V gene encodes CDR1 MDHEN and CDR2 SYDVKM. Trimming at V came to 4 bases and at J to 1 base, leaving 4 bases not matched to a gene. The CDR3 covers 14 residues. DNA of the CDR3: TGTGCCAGCAGTTCGGACAGGTTATCCTACGAGCAGTACTTC. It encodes CASSSDRLSYEQYF. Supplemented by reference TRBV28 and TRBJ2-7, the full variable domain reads DVKVTQSSRYLVKRTGEKVFLECVQDMDHENMFWYRQDPGLGLRLIYFSYDVKMKEKGDIPEGYSVSREKKERFSLILESASTNQTSMYLCASSSDRLSYEQYFGPGTRLTVT.

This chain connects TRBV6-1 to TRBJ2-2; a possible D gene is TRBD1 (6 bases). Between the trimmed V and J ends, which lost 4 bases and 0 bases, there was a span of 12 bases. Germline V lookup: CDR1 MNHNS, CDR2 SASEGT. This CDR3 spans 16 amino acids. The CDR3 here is CASSAQGPPNTGELFF. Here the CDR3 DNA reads TGTGCCAGCAGTGCTCAGGGGCCCCCGAACACCGGGGAGCTGTTTTTT.